The 5 T cell receptor beta chains listed next were all sequenced from one sample in a study of shared clonotypes between healthy human individuals. Naive CD8 cells lacked CD45RO, underwent positive selection for CCR7 and left out terminally differentiated effector memory CD45RA+ cells. Libraries were prepared by immunoSEQ multiplex PCR; TCRdb keeps only in-frame clonotypes and omits some of them. Of about 2.1 million clones listed, roughly 95% are singletons. Source material: naive CD8+ T cells from PBMCs. All receptors derive from a man between 18 and 35 years old in good health. Some clones in this sample may be carry-over from other donors' samples.

The chain combines TRBV2 with TRBJ2-7; D not resolved. CDR1 and CDR2 from the germline V gene are SNHLY and FYNNEI. Trimming took 4 bases from V and 1 from J, leaving 11 bases between them. The CDR3 length is 14 residues. Here the CDR3 reads CASSGVERSYEQYF. CDR3 nucleotides: TGTGCCAGCAGTGGGGTGGAGAGATCCTACGAGCAGTACTTC.

The V and J genes are TRBV5-1 and TRBJ2-3, with D perhaps matching TRBD1 or TRBD2 (5 bases each). CDR3 length equals 18 residues. Per the germline V gene, CDR1 is SGHRS and CDR2 is YFSETQ. The ends were cut back, 0 bases at V and 4 bases at J, with 21 bases in the middle. The CDR3 loop is CASSLGGLTVAGPDTQYF. In DNA, the CDR3 is TGCGCCAGCAGCTTGGGGGGGTTGACGGTAGCAGGCCCAGATACGCAGTATTTT.

The V gene is TRBV5-1, the J gene TRBJ2-3, with D uncertain. This CDR3 has 17 residues. Germline V lookup: CDR1 SGHRS, CDR2 YFSETQ. V dropped 0 bases and J dropped 3 bases, with 17 bases sitting between them. The CDR3 is CASSLVGLVAPTDTQYF. The CDR3 DNA is TGCGCCAGCAGCTTGGTGGGCCTAGTAGCCCCGACAGATACGCAGTATTTT. The whole variable domain, remainder taken from reference TRBV5-1 and TRBJ2-3, is KAGVTQTPRYLIKTRGQQVTLSCSPISGHRSVSWYQQTPGQGLQFLFEYFSETQRNKGNFPGRFSGRQFSNSRSEMNVSTLELGDSALYLCASSLVGLVAPTDTQYFGPGTRLTVL.

V gene TRBV12-5 combines with J gene TRBJ1-2, with D unresolved. Trimming took off 2 bases at V and 8 bases at J, with 21 bases between the two ends. CDR3 length equals 16 residues. Germline CDR1 LGHNT, CDR2 FRNRAP. For the CDR3, the DNA is TGTGCTAGTGGTTTGACCCCGGGCCTGCCCGCGGAGGGCTACACCTTC. It encodes CASGLTPGLPAEGYTF.

A few counts support this clone. The identical CDR3 is also encoded by other nucleotide sequences in the sample. Here the CDR3 reads CASSSKGGDGYTF. In DNA, the CDR3 is TGTGCCAGCAGTTCGAAGGGCGGGGATGGCTACACCTTC. The chain recombines TRBV27 with TRBJ1-2; D remains ambiguous. Germline V lookup: CDR1 MNHEY, CDR2 SMNVEV (reference sequence). The V and J ends lost 4 bases and 6 bases respectively, with 12 bases between them. The CDR3 runs to 13 residues.